This TCR beta chain is drawn from a study of regulatory T cells in long-lasting Graves disease. This clonotype has at least ten counts. Its antigen is not identified. In building TCR beta libraries, iRepertoire HTBI primers were used together with Arm-PCR of CDR3 regions. MiXCR was run by TCRdb on the multiplex PCR reads, yielding one entry per CDR3 protein. The sample shows 300,000 to 500,000 distinct CDR3 sequences, about 20% of them seen only once. The study's findings and limits: Peripheral blood was the sole material, not thyroid tissue.

Time point indicated: persistent/refractory GD, antithyroid drugs over 5 years with positive TRAb. The TCR library was prepared using RNA isolated from PBMCs. CDR3 length equals 11 residues. V lost 0 bases and J lost 9, with 2 bases in between. Germline assignment: CDR1 SGHAT and CDR2 FQNNGV. This chain connects TRBV11-2 to TRBJ2-2; D unresolved. The clonotype comes from a female donor with Graves disease. The material sequenced was peripheral blood mononuclear cells (PBMCs), taken when the disease was refractory, from a patient treated with antithyroid drugs. The CDR3 region is CASSLDRELFF. The DNA of the CDR3 is TGTGCCAGCAGCTTAGACCGGGAGCTGTTTTTT.